This T cell receptor (beta chain) comes out of a study of glioma-infiltrating T cells after dendritic cell vaccination. Study-level information: Patients received three intradermal dendritic cell vaccine injections at biweekly intervals.

Patients had residual fresh-frozen tumor tissue and more than two years of survival data. TCRB CDR3 was amplified from 2 ug genomic DNA or less. Primers: 60 V beta forward and 13 J beta reverse. Assay: immunoSEQ multiplex PCR; the TCRdb copy retains only in-frame clones and omits some. The data contain tens of thousands of clones, 75% to 85% of them seen just once; the ten biggest clones take up about 37%. V was clipped by 10 bases and J by 4 bases; unmatched bases: 8. The germline V gene has CDR1 MNHEY and CDR2 SVGAGI. This CDR3 contains 14 residues. The rearrangement uses TRBV6-5 and TRBJ2-3; 10 nucleotides agree with TRBD1. The material was blood, obtained before dendritic cell vaccination. This clonotype was obtained from a human donor with glioblastoma. DNA for the CDR3: TGTGCCATCGGAACCGGGACAGGGGCAGATACGCAGTATTTT. Protein product: CAIGTGTGADTQYF.